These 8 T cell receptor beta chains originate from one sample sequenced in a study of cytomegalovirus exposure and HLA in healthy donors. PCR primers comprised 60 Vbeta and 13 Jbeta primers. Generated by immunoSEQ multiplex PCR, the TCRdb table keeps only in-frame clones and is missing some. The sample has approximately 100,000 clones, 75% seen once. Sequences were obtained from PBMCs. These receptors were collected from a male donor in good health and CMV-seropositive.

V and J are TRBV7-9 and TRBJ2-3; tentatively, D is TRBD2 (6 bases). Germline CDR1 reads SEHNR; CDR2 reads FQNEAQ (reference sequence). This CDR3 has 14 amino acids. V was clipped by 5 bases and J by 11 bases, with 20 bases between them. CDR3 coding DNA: TGTGCCAGCAGCCCTCAGGAGGGTTCCTTTAGGCAGTATTTT. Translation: CASSPQEGSFRQYF.

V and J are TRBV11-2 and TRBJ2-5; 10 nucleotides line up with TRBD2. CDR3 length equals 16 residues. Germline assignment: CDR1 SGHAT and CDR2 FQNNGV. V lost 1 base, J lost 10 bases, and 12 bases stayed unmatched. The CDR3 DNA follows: TGTGCCAGCAGCTTAGTATCCAGCGGGGGGGGAAGAGACCAGTACTTC. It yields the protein CASSLVSSGGGRDQYF.

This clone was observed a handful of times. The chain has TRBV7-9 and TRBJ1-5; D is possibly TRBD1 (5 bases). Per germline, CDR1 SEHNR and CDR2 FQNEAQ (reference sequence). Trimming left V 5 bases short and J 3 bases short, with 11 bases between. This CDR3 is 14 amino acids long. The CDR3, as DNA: TGTGCCAGCAGCCGAGACAGTATCAATCAGCCCCAGCATTTT. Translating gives CASSRDSINQPQHF.

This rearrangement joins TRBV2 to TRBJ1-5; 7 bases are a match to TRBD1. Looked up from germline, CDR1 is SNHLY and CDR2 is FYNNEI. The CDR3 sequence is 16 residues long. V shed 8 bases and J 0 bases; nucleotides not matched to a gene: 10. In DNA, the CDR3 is TGTGCCAGCGGACTCAGGGGGACCATTAGCAATCAGCCCCAGCATTTT. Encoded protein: CASGLRGTISNQPQHF.

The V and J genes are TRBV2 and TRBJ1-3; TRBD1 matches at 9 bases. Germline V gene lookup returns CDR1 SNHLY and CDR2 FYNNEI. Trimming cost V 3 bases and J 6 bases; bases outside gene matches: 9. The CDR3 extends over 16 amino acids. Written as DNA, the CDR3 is TGTGCCAGCAGTGATATAAGGACAGGGGTTGAAAACACCATATATTTT. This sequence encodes CASSDIRTGVENTIYF.

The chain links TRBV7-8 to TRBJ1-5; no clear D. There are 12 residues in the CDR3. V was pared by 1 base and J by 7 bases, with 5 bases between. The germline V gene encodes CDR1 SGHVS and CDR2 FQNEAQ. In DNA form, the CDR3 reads TGTGCCAGCAGCTTAGGGGAGCAGCCCCAGCATTTT. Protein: CASSLGEQPQHF.

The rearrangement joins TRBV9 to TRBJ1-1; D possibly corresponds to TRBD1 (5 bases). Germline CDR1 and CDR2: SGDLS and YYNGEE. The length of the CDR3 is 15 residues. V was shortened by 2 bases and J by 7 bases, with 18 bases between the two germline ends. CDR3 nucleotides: TGTGCCAGCAGCGTTGGGGACCCGGGGGAGGGTGAAGCTTTCTTT. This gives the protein CASSVGDPGEGEAFF. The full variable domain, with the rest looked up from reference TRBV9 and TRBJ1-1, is DSGVTQTPKHLITATGQRVTLRCSPRSGDLSVYWYQQSLDQGLQFLIQYYNGEERAKGNILERFSAQQFPDLHSELNLSSLELGDSALYFCASSVGDPGEGEAFFGQGTRLTVV.

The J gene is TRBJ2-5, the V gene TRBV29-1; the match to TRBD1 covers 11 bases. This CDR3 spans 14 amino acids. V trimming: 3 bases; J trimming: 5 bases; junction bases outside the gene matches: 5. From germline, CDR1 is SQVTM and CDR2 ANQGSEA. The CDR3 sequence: CSVEWTGGAETQYF. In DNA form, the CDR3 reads TGCAGCGTTGAGTGGACAGGGGGCGCGGAGACCCAGTACTTC. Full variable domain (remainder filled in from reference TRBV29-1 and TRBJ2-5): SAVISQKPSRDICQRGTSLTIQCQVDSQVTMMFWYRQQPGQSLTLIATANQGSEATYESGFVIDKFPISRPNLTFSTLTVSNMSPEDSSIYLCSVEWTGGAETQYFGPGTRLLVL.